Listed here are 19 T cell receptor beta chains from one sample, sequenced in a study of CD8 T cells in ankylosing spondylitis. Study-level findings and limits: Blood of patients with ankylosing spondylitis appeared to be characterized by a TCR beta motif of eight or nine highly homologous variants.

MiXCR, applied by TCRdb to the 5' RACE reads, yields one record per CDR3 protein. The data hold about 440,000 distinct CDR3 sequences, with 17% observed a single time. Their antigens remain unidentified. Sequencing was done on a sample of blood, either unsorted or a sorted T cell fraction (not recorded which). Every receptor here comes from a male donor with ankylosing spondylitis.

The gene calls are TRBV27 and TRBJ1-2, with 7 bases that match TRBD1. Germline lookup yields CDR1 MNHEY and CDR2 SMNVEV (reference sequence). The CDR3 runs to 15 residues. Germline trimming cut 4 bases from V and 4 bases from J; bases unmatched to any gene: 9. The CDR3 reads CASSSRDSGFYGYTF. The CDR3 region has the DNA TGTGCCAGCAGTTCACGGGACAGTGGGTTCTATGGCTACACCTTC.

This clonotype has just a few counts. The DNA of the CDR3 is TGCAGTGCTAGAGATCCACAGGGGACTAATGAAAAACTGTTTTTT. It translates to CSARDPQGTNEKLFF. The V call is TRBV20-1, the J call TRBJ1-4; 7 bases map to TRBD1. The V and J ends lost 0 bases and 2 bases, in that order; junction bases with no gene match: 3. CDR1 is DFQATT, CDR2 SNEGSKA, per germline (reference sequence). The CDR3 length is 15 residues.

The rearrangement links TRBV3-1 to TRBJ2-3; no firm D call. Germline CDR1 reads LGHDT; CDR2 reads YNNKEL (reference sequence). Trimming shortened V by 0 bases and J by 0 bases, and 10 bases separated the two germline ends. The length of the CDR3 is 16 residues. The CDR3 here is CASSQELGSSTDTQYF. The DNA for the CDR3 is TGTGCCAGCAGCCAAGAGTTAGGATCGAGCACAGATACGCAGTATTTT.

This clonotype was detected only a few times. The CDR3 bases are TGCGCCAGCAGCTCAGGGGCCATGAACACTGAAGCTTTCTTT. It is translated as CASSSGAMNTEAFF. The V call is TRBV5-1, the J call TRBJ1-1; tentatively, D is TRBD1 (6 bases). The germline CDR1 and CDR2 sequences are SGHRS and YFSETQ. This CDR3 spans 14 amino acids. V was trimmed by 3 bases and J by 0 bases, leaving 9 bases between them.

V usage is TRBV10-3 and J usage is TRBJ2-2; the match to TRBD1 covers 9 bases. CDR3 size: 14 residues. Trimming removed 6 bases from V and 6 bases from J; junction bases left unmatched: 5. In germline, CDR1 is ENHRY, CDR2 SYGVKD. The CDR3 nucleotides read TGTGCCATCAGACACACAGGGGGCCCCGGGGAGCTGTTTTTT. Translated: CAIRHTGGPGELFF.

The rearrangement links TRBV7-7 to TRBJ2-1; 8 bases fit TRBD2. V was pared by 5 bases and J by 0 bases, with 9 bases of the junction left unmatched. The CDR3 loop spans 17 amino acids. CDR1 is SSHAT, CDR2 FNYEAQ, per germline (reference sequence). The CDR3 spells CASSHPPSGSSYNEQFF. The CDR3 nucleotides read TGTGCCAGCAGCCATCCCCCCAGCGGGAGCTCCTACAATGAGCAGTTCTTC.

The chain couples TRBV12-3 or TRBV12-4 to TRBJ2-2; TRBD1 matches 8 bases. This CDR3 spans 15 amino acids. V trimming: 0 bases; J trimming: 7 bases; junction bases outside the gene matches: 4. CDR3 sequence reads: CASSLADRDSGELFF. DNA for the CDR3: TGTGCCAGCAGTTTAGCGGACAGGGATAGCGGGGAGCTGTTTTTT.

This clonotype has only a few counts. V gene TRBV5-1 combines with J gene TRBJ2-7; TRBD2 is a possible D gene (5 bases). Germline lookup yields CDR1 SGHRS and CDR2 YFSETQ. Trimming cost V 3 bases and J 8 bases, with 18 bases left between them. CDR3 length: 14 amino acids. The CDR3 loop is CASSSGLEGGKQYF. The DNA for the CDR3 is TGCGCCAGCAGCTCGGGTCTCGAAGGAGGTAAGCAGTACTTC.

The chain is built from TRBV7-9 and TRBJ2-7; 10 nucleotides agree with TRBD2. Trimming removed 7 bases from V and 6 bases from J; junction bases left unmatched: 9. Germline-derived CDR1 and CDR2 are SEHNR and FQNEAQ (reference sequence). CDR3 size: 14 residues. CDR3 in amino acids: CASTFSGTSVEQYF. CDR3 bases: TGTGCCAGCACCTTCTCCGGGACTAGCGTCGAGCAGTACTTC.

This clonotype was observed a few times. This chain links TRBV20-1 with TRBJ2-1; 8 bases are shared with TRBD2. Unmatched junction bases numbered 10, after V lost 3 bases and J lost 9 bases. The CDR3 is 14 amino acids. Per the germline V gene, CDR1 is DFQATT and CDR2 is SNEGSKA (reference sequence). The CDR3 here is CSARGVLAAGEQFF. As DNA, the CDR3 is TGCAGTGCTAGGGGGGTACTAGCGGCAGGTGAGCAGTTCTTC.

In this sample, this clonotype turned up a few times. DNA of the CDR3: TGCAGTGCTCTCGGACTAGCGGGAGGCGAGTACAATGAGCAGTTCTTC. It encodes CSALGLAGGEYNEQFF. V is TRBV20-1 and J is TRBJ2-1; 14 positions match TRBD2. Germline CDR1 is DFQATT and CDR2 is SNEGSKA (reference sequence). Trimming took 5 bases from V and 4 from J; bases not matched to a gene: 7. The CDR3 runs 16 residues.

The gene calls are TRBV20-1 and TRBJ1-6; TRBD1 matches 11 bases. J lost 10 bases, V lost 6 bases, and 11 bases had no gene match. The CDR3 is made up of 15 amino acids. In germline, CDR1 is DFQATT, CDR2 SNEGSKA (reference sequence). Here the CDR3 reads CSATGQGAFRSPLHF. CDR3 nucleotide sequence: TGCAGTGCAACCGGACAGGGGGCGTTCCGGTCACCCCTCCACTTT.

A few counts support this clonotype. This rearrangement joins TRBV7-2 to TRBJ1-5; D gene uncertain. V lost 1 base and J lost 0, with 7 bases in between. Germline loops: CDR1 SGHTA, CDR2 FQGNSA. CDR3 size: 15 residues. The CDR3 DNA reads TGTGCCAGCAGCTTAGACTCGCATAGCAATCAGCCCCAGCATTTT. This encodes CASSLDSHSNQPQHF.

This clonotype came up a few times. V is TRBV4-1 and J is TRBJ2-3; D is undetermined. This CDR3 contains 16 residues. Between the trimmed V and J ends, which lost 1 base and 3 bases, there was a span of 14 bases. CDR1 is MGHRA, CDR2 YSYEKL, per germline. The CDR3 bases are TGCGCCAGCAGCCAAGGGCCTGCGAAGCAGACAGATACGCAGTATTTT. Its protein product is CASSQGPAKQTDTQYF.

Judged by abundance, this clonotype is medium-sized. The chain joins TRBV7-9 to TRBJ2-2; D is unresolved. Trimming took off 7 bases at V and 5 bases at J, with 5 bases between the two ends. This CDR3 region has 11 residues. Germline V gene sequence: CDR1 SEHNR, CDR2 FQNEAQ (reference sequence). CDR3: CASTRTGELFF. In nucleotides, the CDR3 is TGTGCCAGCACCAGAACCGGGGAGCTGTTTTTT.

This chain uses TRBV6-5 with TRBJ2-1; 9 bases match TRBD1. Per the germline V gene, CDR1 is MNHEY and CDR2 is SVGAGI. The V segment lost 2 bases and the J segment 5 bases; nucleotides outside the gene matches: 10. CDR3 length: 17 residues. The DNA for the CDR3 is TGTGCCAGCAGTTACGGGCTTACAGGGGGCGCCCACAATGAGCAGTTCTTC. Protein: CASSYGLTGGAHNEQFF.

In this sample, this clonotype turned up many times. The V call is TRBV7-6, the J call TRBJ2-1; 8 bases match TRBD2. Germline CDR1 and CDR2: SGHVS and FNYEAQ. The CDR3 sequence is 12 residues long. Germline trimming cut 7 bases from V and 7 bases from J; bases unmatched to any gene: 3. The CDR3 region has the DNA TGTGCCAGCATCGGGAGGGGAAATGAGCAGTTCTTC. Its translation: CASIGRGNEQFF.

The V and J genes are TRBV7-9 and TRBJ2-1; 9 bases are a match to TRBD2. This CDR3 contains 15 residues. Germline V gives CDR1 SEHNR, CDR2 FQNEAQ (reference sequence). The junction had 6 bases not matched to a gene; V was cut back by 4 bases and J by 5 bases. CDR3 in DNA: TGTGCCAGCAGCTCCCAACTAGCGGGCAACAATGAGCAGTTCTTC. Translating gives CASSSQLAGNNEQFF.

The gene calls are TRBV3-1 and TRBJ1-2; 8 nucleotides line up with TRBD1. From germline, CDR1 is LGHDT and CDR2 YNNKEL (reference sequence). Trimming removed 5 bases from V and 8 bases from J; junction bases left unmatched: 10. The CDR3 loop spans 14 amino acids. CDR3 bases: TGTGCCAGCAGCTCCCTCCAGGGGGCGGAAGGCTACACCTTC. Protein product: CASSSLQGAEGYTF.